The 2 T cell receptor beta chains below all came from one sample that was sequenced in a study of response to subunit inactivated influenza vaccine. TCRdb re-derived calls from the RT-PCR reads in MiXCR, one entry per CDR3 protein. Among about half a million distinct CDR3 sequences listed, approximately 11% were seen once. This specimen consisted of PBMCs from blood, obtained about 40 days after vaccination. The receptors here all came from a man aged 45-65 years who received an inactivated influenza vaccine.

Ten or more counts support this clonotype. This chain joins TRBV29-1 and TRBJ2-7; TRBD1 matches 9 bases. V gave up 4 bases and J gave up 3 bases; unmatched junction bases: 4. The CDR3 has 13 amino acids. Germline CDR1 is SQVTM and CDR2 is ANQGSEA. CDR3 nucleotides: TGCAGCGTTGTGGGACAGGGAATCTACGAGCAGTACTTC. This gives the protein CSVVGQGIYEQYF.

V is TRBV2 and J is TRBJ2-1; D assignment may be TRBD1 or TRBD2 (6 bases each). The CDR3 has 15 amino acids. CDR1 and CDR2 (germline): SNHLY, FYNNEI. V lost 11 bases and J lost 6, with 23 bases in between. The DNA for the CDR3 is TGTGCCGGCGGCCAGGGGAGGACTCTAGGCAATGAGCAGTTCTTC. It is translated as CAGGQGRTLGNEQFF.